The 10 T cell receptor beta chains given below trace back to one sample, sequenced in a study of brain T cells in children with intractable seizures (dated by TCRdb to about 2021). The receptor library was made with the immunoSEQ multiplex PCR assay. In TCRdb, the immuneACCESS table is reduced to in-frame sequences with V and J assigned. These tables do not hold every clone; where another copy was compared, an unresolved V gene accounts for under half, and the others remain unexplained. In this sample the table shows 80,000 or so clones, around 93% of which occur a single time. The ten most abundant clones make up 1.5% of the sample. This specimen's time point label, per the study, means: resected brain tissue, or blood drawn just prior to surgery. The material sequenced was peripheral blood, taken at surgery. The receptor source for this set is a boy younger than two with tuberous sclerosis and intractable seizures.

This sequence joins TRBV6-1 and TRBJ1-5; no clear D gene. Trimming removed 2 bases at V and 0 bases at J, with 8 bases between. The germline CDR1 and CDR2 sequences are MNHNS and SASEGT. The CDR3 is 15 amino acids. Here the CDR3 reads CASSEMGNSNQPQHF. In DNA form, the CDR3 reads TGTGCCAGCAGTGAAATGGGAAATAGCAATCAGCCCCAGCATTTT.

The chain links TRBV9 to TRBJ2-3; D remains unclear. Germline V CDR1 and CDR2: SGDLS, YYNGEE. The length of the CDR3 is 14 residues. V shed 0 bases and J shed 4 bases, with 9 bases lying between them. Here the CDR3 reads CASSVGRLPDTQYF. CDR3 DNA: TGTGCCAGCAGCGTAGGTCGGCTCCCAGATACGCAGTATTTT.

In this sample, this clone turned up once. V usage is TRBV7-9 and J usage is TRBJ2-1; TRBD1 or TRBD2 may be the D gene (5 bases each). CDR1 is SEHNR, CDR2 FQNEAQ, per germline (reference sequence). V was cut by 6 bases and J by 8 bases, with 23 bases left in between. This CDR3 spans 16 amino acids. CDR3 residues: CASSPGADLSVDEQFF. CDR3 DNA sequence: TGTGCCAGCAGTCCCGGGGCGGACCTCTCCGTGGATGAGCAGTTCTTC.

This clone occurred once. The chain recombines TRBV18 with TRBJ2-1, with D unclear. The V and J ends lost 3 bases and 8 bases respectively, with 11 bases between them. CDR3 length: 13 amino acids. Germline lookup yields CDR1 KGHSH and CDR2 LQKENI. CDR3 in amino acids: CASSPRAFDEQFF. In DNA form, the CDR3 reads TGTGCCAGCTCACCCCGCGCGTTCGATGAGCAGTTCTTC.

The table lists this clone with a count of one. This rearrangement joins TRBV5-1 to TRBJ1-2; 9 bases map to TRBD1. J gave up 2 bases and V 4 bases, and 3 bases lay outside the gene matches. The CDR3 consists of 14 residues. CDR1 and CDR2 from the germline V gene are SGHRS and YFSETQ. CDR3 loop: CASSRGTGNYGYTF. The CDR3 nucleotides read TGCGCCAGCAGCCGGGGGACAGGGAACTATGGCTACACCTTC.

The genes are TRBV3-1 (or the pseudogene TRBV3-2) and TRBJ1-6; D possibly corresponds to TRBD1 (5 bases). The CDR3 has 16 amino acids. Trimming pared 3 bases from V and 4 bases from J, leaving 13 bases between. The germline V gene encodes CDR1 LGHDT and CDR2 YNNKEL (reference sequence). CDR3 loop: CASSQGGEFYNSPLHF. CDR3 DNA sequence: TGTGCCAGCAGCCAGGGGGGAGAATTTTATAATTCACCCCTCCACTTT.

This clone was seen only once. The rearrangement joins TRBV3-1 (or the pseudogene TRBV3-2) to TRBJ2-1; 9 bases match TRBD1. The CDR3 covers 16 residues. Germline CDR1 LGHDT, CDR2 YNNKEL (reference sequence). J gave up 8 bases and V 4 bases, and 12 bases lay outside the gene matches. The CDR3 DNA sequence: TGTGCCAGCAGCCGGGGGGACAGGGAGTTCTTGGATGAGCAGTTCTTC. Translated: CASSRGDREFLDEQFF.

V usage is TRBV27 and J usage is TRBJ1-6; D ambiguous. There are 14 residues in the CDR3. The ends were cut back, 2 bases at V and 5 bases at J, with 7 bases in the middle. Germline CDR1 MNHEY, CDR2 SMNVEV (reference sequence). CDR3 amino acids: CASSLVRNNSPLHF. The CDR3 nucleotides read TGTGCCAGCAGTTTAGTACGGAATAATTCACCCCTCCACTTT.

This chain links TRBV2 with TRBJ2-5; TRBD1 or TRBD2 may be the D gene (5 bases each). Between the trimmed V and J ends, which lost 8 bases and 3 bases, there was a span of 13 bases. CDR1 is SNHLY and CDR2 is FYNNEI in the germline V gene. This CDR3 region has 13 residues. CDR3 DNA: TGTGCCAGCTGGGACCCGTCCAAAGAGACCCAGTACTTC. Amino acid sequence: CASWDPSKETQYF.

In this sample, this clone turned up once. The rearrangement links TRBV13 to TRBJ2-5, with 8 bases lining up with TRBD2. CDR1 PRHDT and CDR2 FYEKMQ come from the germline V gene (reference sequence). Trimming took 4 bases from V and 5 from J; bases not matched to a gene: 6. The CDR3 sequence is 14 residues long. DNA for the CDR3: TGTGCCAGCAGCTCCGGGACTAGGGCGGAGACCCAGTACTTC. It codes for CASSSGTRAETQYF.